The present T cell receptor (beta chain) was sequenced within a study of regulatory T cells in long-lasting Graves disease (dated by TCRdb to the early 2020s). Background for the entire study: Newly diagnosed Graves' disease patients had taken antithyroid drugs for less than 3 months. Persistent Graves' disease patients were compared with newly diagnosed Graves' disease patients by peripheral blood TCR sequencing and RNA sequencing. A total of roughly 35 samples underwent TCR sequencing: some 13 from persistent and about 20 from newly diagnosed Graves' disease patients. The study was conducted in China and was registered as a clinical trial.

Comments on this clonotype: Its antigen is currently not known. No qualities accompany the bases; no much larger clone lies one base away.

General conclusions and limits of the study: Sequencing and analysis were restricted to the TCR beta chain. A larger number of public clonotypes was shared among persistent patients (2,741) than among newly diagnosed patients (about 990). Compared with newly diagnosed patients, patients with persistent Graves' disease had lower TCR Shannon entropy and fewer highly expanded clones, which suggests clonal expansion. The small sample size was acknowledged by the authors as a limitation that may reduce accuracy. Peripheral blood alone was examined, since thyroid tissue, which constituted the primary lesion, could not be accessed. TRBV28, TRBJ1-2 and TRBJ2-5 were preferentially used in persistent disease, while TRBV20-1 and TRBJ2-1 were favored in newly diagnosed disease.

CDR1 and CDR2, per the germline V gene, are MNHEY and SVGEGT. The CDR3, cysteine through phenylalanine, is 17 amino acids long. Only the CDR3 DNA stays, 51 bases, in frame from base 1. Germline trimming amounts to 2 bases on V and 5 bases on J, with 7 as the count of junction bases outside the gene matches. Library construction relied on multiplex PCR. Sequencing used an Illumina HiSeq 4000. CDR3 regions were amplified by Arm-PCR with iRepertoire HTBI primers to construct TCR beta libraries. Before sequencing, the PCR products underwent gel purification. The paper's processing steps were these. Across samples, about 64 TRBV and 14 TRBJ segments were identified and used for gene usage analysis of CDR3 amino acid clonotypes. Filtered high-quality paired reads were merged into contigs using COPE and FqMerger. BLAST was used to align contigs to IMGT TRBV, TRBD and TRBJ reference genes, and CDR3 was defined according to IMGT. Any clonotype with a frequency above 0.1% was counted as a highly expanded clone. Shannon entropy served as the measure of repertoire diversity, while the Gini coefficient captured V-J evenness. A clonotype was considered public if more than one individual shared it. TCRdb handled the public reads itself, with Q25 trimming in fastp and clone calling in MiXCR, and kept productive beta chains. Rows merge per CDR3 protein into single entries with the most common DNA and genes. The V and J calls here are based on TCRdb, not the publication. The sample yields 520,000 or so distinct CDR3 sequences; 12% were counted once. The top ten clonotypes cover almost 9% of the sample.

Interpreted using the paper, the time point label stands for: newly diagnosed GD, antithyroid drugs for less than 3 months. For both TCR sequencing and RNA sequencing, RNA was extracted from PBMCs using TRIzol. Graves' disease was diagnosed according to American Thyroid Association guidelines. The patients came from an endocrinology department in Xi'an, China. Each patient gave about 8.1 milliliters of peripheral blood, collected in an EDTA anticoagulant tube. Ficoll Paque Plus density gradient separation was used to isolate PBMCs, and no further T cell sorting was done. An Agilent 2100 Bioanalyzer and agarose gel were used to check RNA quality, and a NanoDrop 2000 was used to measure RNA concentration. The data were also submitted as part of a second study, on T cells in Graves' hyperthyroidism and ophthalmopathy. From that second study: A patient counted as having stable Graves' hyperthyroidism if no progression to ophthalmopathy occurred over 18 months of follow-up. Hyperthyroidism patients were newly diagnosed, had a disease duration of under 2 months, and were aged 18 to 65 years. Exclusion was applied to patients with uncontrolled infections, other autoimmune diseases, pregnancy or lactation. Clinical symptoms, serum thyroxine and TRAb, thyroid ultrasound, and orbital computed tomography formed the basis for the diagnoses. For the first round of RT-PCR on the TCR CDR3, the HTBI primer set was used together with the Qiagen OneStep RT-PCR kit. Most expanded thyroid clonotypes (frequency above 0.001) were also detected in blood, suggesting blood repertoires may reflect thyroid immune responses. In cross-validation, a model built on a 13 V-J signature told ophthalmopathy apart from stable hyperthyroidism with under 90% sensitivity and 81% to 82% specificity, and in testing the same model reached 80%/75%. In validation, progression to ophthalmopathy was predicted by the model with 65% to 71% sensitivity and 72.22% specificity, a median of about 6 months before onset. To identify TCR V-J signatures that set the groups apart, the researchers used a discovery cohort of 90 to 100 patients, made up of 43 with Graves' ophthalmopathy and about 59 with stable Graves' hyperthyroidism. Prospective prediction of ophthalmopathy was tested in an independent validation cohort of fewer than 20 hyperthyroidism patients and 17 patients who later progressed to ophthalmopathy. The 75 to 100 discovery patients were randomly divided into training and test sets at a 7:3 ratio. In addition, the study compared T-cell repertoires in thyroid tissue and in blood from several Graves' hyperthyroidism patients. Following sampling, methimazole starting at 30 mg daily was given to hyperthyroidism patients, and high-dose intravenous methylprednisolone was given to ophthalmopathy patients. Libraries were constructed in a second round of multiplex PCR, after which size selection and purification were carried out. The libraries were sequenced on an Illumina HiSeq2000 using paired-end 100 bp reads. SOAPnuke was used to process the raw data, with reads discarded if the reads contained adapters or uncalled bases, had a mean Phred below 15, or lacked an exact constant-primer or identifier match. High-quality paired reads were merged with COPE v1.2.5, and unique nucleotide sequences were defined as clonotypes. Clonotypes were aligned to IMGT TRBV, TRBD and TRBJ reference segments using MiTCR v1.1. The analysis included only V-J combinations with a frequency above 0.0001, which together covered over 98% of the repertoires. The TCS score was defined as the ratio of F50 (clonal expansion) to E x V (chaos), calculated using BLOSUM62-based TCRdist between CDR3 peptides within each V-J. Welch's t-statistics and random forest reduced around 510 V-J features to 13, which were used in a naive Bayes classifier (R e1071). No statistical method was used to fix the sample size in advance, and group allocation was not hidden from the investigators. TCR Vbeta CDR3 sequencing of 130 to 150 peripheral blood samples (43 ophthalmopathy, roughly 74 hyperthyroidism and roughly 17 progressor patients) is reported in the paper.

The chain uses TRBV6-2 or TRBV6-3 and TRBJ2-5, and TRBD2 aligns with 14 junction nucleotides. The TCR was taken from a woman aged 25 to 39 with Graves disease. Donor details come from another sample of the same person, matched by shared clones. The source material was peripheral blood mononuclear cells (PBMCs), sampled at new diagnosis, from a patient treated with antithyroid drugs. The DNA is as follows: TGTGCCAGCAGTTACAGCCGACTAGCGGGAGGGTACGAGACCCAGTACTTC. Protein translation: CASSYSRLAGGYETQYF.